A selection of T cell receptor beta chains follows, all from one sample in a study of long-term antiretroviral therapy in people with HIV. The data were produced by immunoSEQ multiplex PCR, yet TCRdb's version contains in-frame clones alone and is incomplete. Of roughly 30,000 clones in the sample, about 83% were seen once. Material: unsorted PBMCs, obtained roughly 4.9 years after starting antiretroviral therapy. These receptors were obtained from a man between 40 and 49 years old with HIV. CDR3s include the opening cysteine and the closing phenylalanine or tryptophan. D genes are given only for firm matches. Clone size is shown for a subset of rows, as once, few, many or a class of expanded clone.

NA | TRBJ1-1 | NA | TRBV9 | CASSVATRTVTEAFF | TGTGCCAGCAGCGTAGCTACGAGAACAGTCACTGAAGCTTTCTTT
NA | TRBJ1-6 | NA | TRBV11-1 | CASSLGRTYNSPLHF | TGTGCCAGCAGCCTGGGACGGACATATAATTCACCCCTCCACTTT
NA | TRBJ1-5 | NA | TRBV21-1 | CASSVNRRCQPQHF | TGTGCCAGCAGTGTCAACAGGCGTTGTCAGCCCCAGCATTTT
NA | TRBJ1-3 | NA | TRBV6-5 | CASTRGNTIYF | TGTGCCAGCACCAGGGGAAACACCATATATTTT
NA | TRBJ1-2 | NA | TRBV28 | CASSPTVGGLLGYTF | TGTGCCAGCAGTCCCACGGTCGGGGGGCTCTTGGGCTACACCTTC
NA | TRBJ1-6 | NA | TRBV18 | CASSLTGHRGSYNSPLHF | TGTGCCAGCTCACTAACGGGACACCGGGGCTCCTATAATTCACCCCTCCACTTT
TRBD1 | TRBJ2-1 | once | TRBV9 | CASGKTGYNEQFF | TGTGCCAGCGGTAAGACAGGGTACAATGAGCAGTTCTTC
NA | TRBJ2-6 | few | TRBV10-3 | CAISGAPRGANVLTF | TGTGCCATCAGTGGGGCGCCTCGGGGGGCCAACGTCCTGACTTTC
NA | TRBJ2-7 | NA | TRBV19 | CASSRDRTYEQYF | TGTGCCAGTAGTCGGGACCGTACCTACGAGCAGTACTTC
NA | TRBJ2-7 | NA | TRBV11-1 | CASSLAGTSYEQYF | TGTGCCAGCAGCTTAGCCGGGACCTCCTACGAGCAGTACTTC
NA | TRBJ2-5 | NA | TRBV2 | CASSRQETQYF | TGTGCCAGCTCTCGACAAGAGACCCAGTACTTC
NA | TRBJ1-1 | NA | TRBV10-3 | CAIRETTGMNTEAFF | TGTGCCATCAGGGAAACGACAGGCATGAACACTGAAGCTTTCTTT
NA | TRBJ1-1 | NA | TRBV9 | CASSEELGLNTEAFF | TGTGCCAGCAGCGAGGAGTTGGGGCTGAACACTGAAGCTTTCTTT
NA | TRBJ2-1 | NA | TRBV5-1 | CASSLLRQLYDEQFF | TGCGCCAGCAGCTTGTTACGGCAGCTCTACGATGAGCAGTTCTTC
NA | TRBJ2-3 | NA | TRBV6-4 | CASSDNGVGTQYF | TGTGCCAGCAGTGACAACGGGGTGGGCACGCAGTATTTT
NA | TRBJ1-5 | NA | TRBV28 | CASSFWTIQPQHF | TGTGCCAGCAGTTTTTGGACGATTCAGCCCCAGCATTTT
NA | TRBJ2-5 | NA | TRBV5-4 | CASSLEVGVKETQYF | TGTGCCAGCAGCTTGGAAGTTGGGGTTAAGGAGACCCAGTACTTC
TRBD1 | TRBJ1-1 | NA | TRBV10-3 | CAISESLQGAFTEAFF | TGTGCCATCAGTGAGTCGCTTCAGGGGGCGTTCACTGAAGCTTTCTTT
NA | TRBJ2-1 | once | TRBV18 | CASSPLSTQGNEQFF | TGTGCCAGCTCACCACTATCCACCCAAGGGAATGAGCAGTTCTTC
NA | TRBJ1-1 | NA | TRBV6-1 | CASSVLQQNTEAFF | TGTGCCAGCAGTGTTTTACAGCAGAACACTGAAGCTTTCTTT
NA | TRBJ2-2 | once | TRBV28 | CASRSHTSTANTGELFF | TGTGCCAGCAGATCTCATACTAGCACCGCGAACACCGGGGAGCTGTTTTTT
TRBD1 | TRBJ1-5 | NA | TRBV5-1 | CASSLGQGDQPQHF | TGCGCCAGCAGCTTGGGACAGGGGGATCAGCCCCAGCATTTT
NA | TRBJ2-3 | NA | TRBV5-1 | CASSLWRSTDTQYF | TGCGCCAGCAGCTTGTGGCGGAGCACAGATACGCAGTATTTT
NA | TRBJ2-1 | NA | TRBV7-6 | CASSFRGGDGLVIGNEQFF | TGTGCCAGCAGCTTTAGAGGGGGAGATGGACTAGTGATCGGCAATGAGCAGTTCTTC
NA | TRBJ1-1 | NA | TRBV7-9 | CASSSHGAHTEAFF | TGTGCCAGCAGCTCTCATGGGGCCCACACTGAAGCTTTCTTT
TRBD2 | TRBJ2-1 | NA | TRBV4-3 | CASSQAAAGVYNEQFF | TGCGCCAGCAGCCAAGCCGCAGCGGGGGTATACAATGAGCAGTTCTTC
TRBD2 | TRBJ2-1 | NA | TRBV19 | CASSMASGGNNEQFF | TGTGCCAGTAGTATGGCTAGCGGGGGAAACAATGAGCAGTTCTTC
NA | TRBJ1-2 | NA | TRBV14 | CASSQDLEGRGGYTF | TGTGCCAGCAGCCAAGATCTAGAGGGGCGCGGTGGCTACACCTTC
TRBD1 | TRBJ1-6 | NA | TRBV11-2 | CASSLNYRDRINSPLHF | TGTGCCAGCAGCCTCAACTACCGGGACAGGATAAATTCACCCCTCCACTTT
NA | TRBJ1-3 | NA | TRBV30 | CAWNERNTIYF | TGTGCCTGGAATGAGAGAAACACCATATATTTT
TRBD1 | TRBJ2-7 | few | TRBV10-3 | CAITRTGKSYEQYF | TGTGCCATCACCCGGACAGGGAAATCCTACGAGCAGTACTTC
NA | TRBJ2-1 | NA | TRBV1 | CTSSRNKTSGPIYNEQFF | TGCACCAGCAGCCGTAATAAGACTAGCGGTCCTATCTACAATGAGCAGTTCTTC
NA | TRBJ2-2 | few | TRBV7-9 | CASGLLTARGGELFF | TGTGCCAGCGGTCTCTTGACAGCCCGAGGCGGGGAGCTGTTTTTT
NA | TRBJ1-1 | NA | TRBV7-3 | CASSPAGGNTEAFF | TGTGCCAGCAGCCCAGCGGGGGGGAACACTGAAGCTTTCTTT
NA | TRBJ1-2 | NA | TRBV4-1 | CASSHLSGGYTF | TGCGCCAGCAGCCACCTTTCCGGTGGCTACACCTTC
NA | TRBJ1-1 | once | TRBV12-5 | CASGQTDINTEAFF | TGTGCTAGTGGACAGACAGATATTAACACTGAAGCTTTCTTT
TRBD2 | TRBJ2-1 | NA | TRBV4-1 | CASSQEEGLGYNEQFF | TGCGCCAGCAGCCAAGAGGAGGGACTAGGGTACAATGAGCAGTTCTTC
NA | TRBJ2-3 | NA | TRBV28 | CASVPGGGTDTQYF | TGTGCCAGCGTCCCCGGGGGAGGAACAGATACGCAGTATTTT
NA | TRBJ1-5 | once | TRBV7-2 | CASSLADGQPQHF | TGTGCCAGCAGCTTAGCGGACGGACAGCCCCAGCATTTT
NA | TRBJ1-3 | NA | TRBV10-2 | CASKVQGFGNTIYF | TGCGCCAGCAAGGTCCAGGGGTTTGGAAACACCATATATTTT
NA | TRBJ2-3 | NA | TRBV2 | CASSGDRGAGGTDTQYF | TGTGCCAGCAGTGGAGATAGGGGAGCAGGTGGTACAGATACGCAGTATTTT
NA | TRBJ1-1 | NA | TRBV10-1 | CASSESGGDTEAFF | TGCGCCAGCAGTGAGTCTGGGGGAGACACTGAAGCTTTCTTT
NA | TRBJ2-7 | NA | TRBV9 | CASSVDSGQGTYEQYF | TGTGCCAGCAGCGTAGACTCTGGGCAGGGGACGTACGAGCAGTACTTC
NA | TRBJ1-1 | NA | TRBV5-6 | CASSFPAGGPEAFF | TGTGCCAGCAGCTTCCCAGCCGGGGGCCCTGAAGCTTTCTTT
NA | TRBJ2-4 | NA | TRBV5-3 | CARSLVRQPKNIQYF | TGTGCCAGAAGCTTGGTGAGACAGCCAAAAAACATTCAGTACTTC
NA | TRBJ2-5 | NA | TRBV7-6 | CASSGTDHRTQYF | TGTGCCAGCAGTGGGACGGACCACAGGACCCAGTACTTC
NA | TRBJ1-5 | NA | TRBV5-4 | CASSGGIGSNQPQHF | TGTGCCAGCAGCGGGGGGATTGGAAGCAATCAGCCCCAGCATTTT
TRBD1 | TRBJ2-1 | NA | TRBV7-6 | CASSWGQVEFF | TGTGCCAGCAGCTGGGGACAGGTAGAGTTCTTC